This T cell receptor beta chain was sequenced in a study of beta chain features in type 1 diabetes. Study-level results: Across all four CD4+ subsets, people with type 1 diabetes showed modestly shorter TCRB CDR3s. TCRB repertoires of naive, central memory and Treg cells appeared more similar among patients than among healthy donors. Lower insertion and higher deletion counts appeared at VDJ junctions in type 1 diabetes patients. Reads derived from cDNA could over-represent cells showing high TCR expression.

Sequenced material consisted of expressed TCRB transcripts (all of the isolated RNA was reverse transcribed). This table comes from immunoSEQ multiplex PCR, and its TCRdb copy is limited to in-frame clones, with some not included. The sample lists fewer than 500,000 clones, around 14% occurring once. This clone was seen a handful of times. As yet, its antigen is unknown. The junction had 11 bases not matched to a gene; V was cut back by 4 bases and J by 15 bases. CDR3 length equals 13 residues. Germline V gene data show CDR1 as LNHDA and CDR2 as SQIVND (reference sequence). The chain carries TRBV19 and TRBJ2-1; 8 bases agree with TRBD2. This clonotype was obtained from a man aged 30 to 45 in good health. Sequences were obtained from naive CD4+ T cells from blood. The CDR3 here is CASSKAERLAPFF. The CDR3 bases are TGTGCCAGTAGTAAGGCAGAGAGACTAGCGCCGTTCTTC.